This TCR beta chain stems from a study of blood T cell repertoires in COVID-19. Study as a whole: The samples span acute and convalescent COVID-19 from the United States, Italy and Spain.

Assay used: immunoSEQ multiplex PCR; TCRdb lists only in-frame clones, some missing. The table lists about 110,000 clones, around 90% of them singletons, with 4% to 5% in the top ten. V lost 7 bases and J lost 7, with 10 bases in between. The germline V gene has CDR1 SQVTM and CDR2 ANQGSEA. CDR3 length: 10 amino acids. Sequencing was carried out using peripheral blood. This rearrangement joins TRBV29-1 to TRBJ1-2; D unclear. The sequence derives from a human donor in a cohort sampled during active COVID-19. CDR3 in amino acids: CSAKSGGYTF. In nucleotides, the CDR3 is TGCAGCGCGAAGTCGGGTGGCTACACCTTC. The full variable domain, completed using reference TRBV29-1 and TRBJ1-2, is SAVISQKPSRDICQRGTSLTIQCQVDSQVTMMFWYRQQPGQSLTLIATANQGSEATYESGFVIDKFPISRPNLTFSTLTVSNMSPEDSSIYLCSAKSGGYTFGSGTRLTVV.